These T cell receptor beta chains were read from a single sample in a study of blood T cell repertoires in COVID-19. Assay: immunoSEQ multiplex PCR; the TCRdb copy retains only in-frame clones and omits some. The table includes approximately 80,000 clones, about 90% detected once. The material sequenced was peripheral blood. The receptors come from a woman aged 50 to 60 in a cohort sampled during active COVID-19. CDR3s include the opening cysteine and the closing phenylalanine or tryptophan. Fields, in order: V gene, clone size, D gene, J gene, CDR3 length, CDR3 DNA, CDR3 protein. D genes are given only for firm matches. Only part of the rows carry a size: once, few, many, or a class if the clone is expanded.

v_gene: TRBV28; abundance: -; d_gene: -; j_gene: TRBJ1-2; len: 14; CDR3nt: TGTGCCAGCAGTCCCTCGACAGGAGTTTATGGCTACACCTTC; CDR3aa: CASSPSTGVYGYTF
v_gene: TRBV12-3/TRBV12-4; abundance: -; d_gene: -; j_gene: TRBJ1-5; len: 13; CDR3nt: TGTGCCAGCAGTTTAATCAGGGATCAGCCCCAGCATTTT; CDR3aa: CASSLIRDQPQHF
v_gene: TRBV27; abundance: -; d_gene: TRBD1; j_gene: TRBJ1-5; len: 16; CDR3nt: TGTGCCAAACGACCCCGGGACAGGGGGCGGGGGCAGCCCCAGCATTTT; CDR3aa: CAKRPRDRGRGQPQHF
v_gene: TRBV14; abundance: -; d_gene: TRBD1; j_gene: TRBJ1-2; len: 13; CDR3nt: TGTGCCAGCAGCCAAGCGACAGGGGGACGCTACACCTTC; CDR3aa: CASSQATGGRYTF
v_gene: TRBV6-5; abundance: -; d_gene: TRBD1; j_gene: TRBJ1-5; len: 14; CDR3nt: TGTGCCAGCCAACCCGACAGGGATAATCAGCCCCAGCATTTT; CDR3aa: CASQPDRDNQPQHF
v_gene: TRBV14; abundance: -; d_gene: -; j_gene: TRBJ2-1; len: 13; CDR3nt: TGTGCCAGCAGCCCGGACTCTTACAATGAGCAGTTCTTC; CDR3aa: CASSPDSYNEQFF
v_gene: TRBV6-6; abundance: -; d_gene: -; j_gene: TRBJ2-3; len: 14; CDR3nt: TGTGCCAGCAGTCCCCAACTAGAGACAGATACGCAGTATTTT; CDR3aa: CASSPQLETDTQYF
v_gene: TRBV10-3; abundance: once; d_gene: TRBD2; j_gene: TRBJ2-1; len: 17; CDR3nt: TGTGCCATCAGTGAGGGAGGGAGCGGGAGAGGTGACGGTGAGCAGTTCTTC; CDR3aa: CAISEGGSGRGDGEQFF
v_gene: TRBV27; abundance: -; d_gene: TRBD2; j_gene: TRBJ2-5; len: 17; CDR3nt: TGTGCCAGCAGTCCGGGCGGACTAGCGGGAGGGCAAGAGACCCAGTACTTC; CDR3aa: CASSPGGLAGGQETQYF
v_gene: TRBV30; abundance: -; d_gene: -; j_gene: TRBJ2-7; len: 19; CDR3nt: TGTGCCTGGAGTCAGGGAATTTTCTCTCTAAGCCCGAGCTCCTACGAGCAGTACTTC; CDR3aa: CAWSQGIFSLSPSSYEQYF
v_gene: TRBV5-1; abundance: -; d_gene: TRBD2; j_gene: TRBJ2-7; len: 15; CDR3nt: TGCGCCAGCTGTGGGGGGGGTGGAGGCCCCTACGAGCAGTACTTC; CDR3aa: CASCGGGGGPYEQYF
v_gene: TRBV18; abundance: -; d_gene: -; j_gene: TRBJ2-5; len: 15; CDR3nt: TGTGCCAGCTCACCCTCCCGTGGGGCAGGGGAGACCCAGTACTTC; CDR3aa: CASSPSRGAGETQYF
v_gene: TRBV20-1; abundance: -; d_gene: -; j_gene: TRBJ2-7; len: 10; CDR3nt: TGCAGTGCTACAGGGCACGAGCAGTACTTC; CDR3aa: CSATGHEQYF
v_gene: TRBV5-3; abundance: -; d_gene: TRBD1; j_gene: TRBJ1-4; len: 17; CDR3nt: TGTGCCAGAAGCTGCCGGACAGGACTTTCAACTAATGAAAAACTGTTTTTT; CDR3aa: CARSCRTGLSTNEKLFF
v_gene: TRBV30; abundance: -; d_gene: -; j_gene: TRBJ1-1; len: 13; CDR3nt: TGTGCCTGGAGAGGGGCAGCACTCACTGAAGCTTTCTTT; CDR3aa: CAWRGAALTEAFF
v_gene: TRBV3-1/TRBV3-2; abundance: -; d_gene: TRBD2; j_gene: TRBJ2-3; len: 13; CDR3nt: TGTGCCAGCAGCCAGGGAGGGTCGGATACGCAGTATTTT; CDR3aa: CASSQGGSDTQYF
v_gene: TRBV6-5; abundance: -; d_gene: TRBD2; j_gene: TRBJ2-7; len: 15; CDR3nt: TGTGCCAGCAGCGCCGGGGTAGCGGGACTCCGCGAGCAGTACTTC; CDR3aa: CASSAGVAGLREQYF
v_gene: TRBV24-1; abundance: -; d_gene: TRBD1; j_gene: TRBJ1-1; len: 14; CDR3nt: TGTGCCACCAGTGACCTTGACAGGGGGCTGGGAGCTTTCTTT; CDR3aa: CATSDLDRGLGAFF
v_gene: TRBV18; abundance: -; d_gene: TRBD2; j_gene: TRBJ2-1; len: 15; CDR3nt: TGTGCCAGCTCACCCTCCAGCGGGAGCTACAATGAGCAGTTCTTC; CDR3aa: CASSPSSGSYNEQFF
v_gene: TRBV28; abundance: many; d_gene: -; j_gene: TRBJ2-6; len: 18; CDR3nt: TGTGCCAGCAGAGTGGCAGGGGCATTAAGCTCTGGGGCCAACGTCCTGACTTTC; CDR3aa: CASRVAGALSSGANVLTF
v_gene: TRBV9; abundance: -; d_gene: TRBD1; j_gene: TRBJ1-4; len: 14; CDR3nt: TGTGCCAGCAGCGCAGGGGGGACGGATGAAAAACTGTTTTTT; CDR3aa: CASSAGGTDEKLFF